This passage covers 30 T cell receptor beta chains from one sample sequenced in a study of blood T cell repertoires in COVID-19. The data were produced by immunoSEQ multiplex PCR, yet TCRdb's version contains in-frame clones alone and is incomplete. The table has 160,000 or so clones, around 76% seen once. Sequencing input: peripheral blood. Source of these receptors: a woman aged 65 to 85 with acute or convalescent COVID-19.

This clone occurred once. This rearrangement joins TRBV18 to TRBJ2-7, with D perhaps matching TRBD2 (6 bases). The V and J ends lost 3 bases and 4 bases respectively, with 13 bases between them. The CDR3 runs 14 residues. Germline-derived CDR1 and CDR2 are KGHSH and LQKENI. The CDR3 protein is CASSPGGPSYEQYF. In DNA form, the CDR3 reads TGTGCCAGCTCACCGGGGGGTCCAAGTTACGAGCAGTACTTC.

This chain uses TRBV5-6 with TRBJ2-7; D is perhaps TRBD2 (5 bases). CDR3 size: 16 residues. V lost 2 bases, J lost 5 bases, and 20 bases lay in between. Germline V gene lookup returns CDR1 SGHDT and CDR2 YYEEEE. CDR3 residues: CASSFSVLRALDEQYF. In DNA, the CDR3 is TGTGCCAGCAGCTTCTCTGTTTTGCGGGCCCTAGACGAGCAGTACTTC.

The chain links TRBV28 to TRBJ1-4, with 9 bases identical to TRBD1. The CDR3 sequence is 15 residues long. V trimming: 7 bases; J trimming: 8 bases; junction bases outside the gene matches: 11. From germline, CDR1 is MDHEN and CDR2 SYDVKM. CDR3 in amino acids: CASTTRRTGVEKLFF. Here the CDR3 DNA reads TGTGCCAGCACCACCCGTCGGACAGGGGTCGAAAAACTGTTTTTT.

The gene calls are TRBV18 and TRBJ1-1, with D maybe TRBD1 (5 bases). CDR1 and CDR2 from the germline V gene are KGHSH and LQKENI. There are 15 residues in the CDR3. V gave up 3 bases and J gave up 3 bases, with 14 bases separating them. The CDR3 DNA reads TGTGCCAGCTCACCGAGGCAGGGTGGGGACACTGAAGCTTTCTTT. Translated: CASSPRQGGDTEAFF.

This clone counts as medium-sized. The chain uses TRBV19 and TRBJ1-1; D unresolved. Germline V gene sequence: CDR1 LNHDA, CDR2 SQIVND (reference sequence). Trimming cost V 6 bases and J 5 bases, with 13 bases left between them. The CDR3 loop spans 13 amino acids. The chain's CDR3 is CASRVEVGTEAFF. The CDR3 bases are TGTGCCAGTAGAGTTGAGGTCGGGACTGAAGCTTTCTTT.

This clone occurred once. Here the CDR3 DNA reads TGTGCCAGCAGCTTCCACAGGGGGCGTTACACCGGGGAGCTGTTTTTT. It specifies CASSFHRGRYTGELFF. This sequence joins TRBV11-2 and TRBJ2-2; 9 bases are a match to TRBD1. The CDR3 consists of 16 residues. CDR1 is SGHAT, CDR2 FQNNGV, per germline. Trimming cost V 3 bases and J 3 bases; bases outside gene matches: 5.

The chain carries TRBV18 and TRBJ2-7, with TRBD1 matching over 9 bases. The CDR3 runs to 16 residues. Trimming at V came to 1 base and at J to 5 bases, leaving 9 bases not matched to a gene. Germline lookup yields CDR1 KGHSH and CDR2 LQKENI. CDR3 amino acids: CASSPLLGQGGNEQYF. CDR3 coding DNA: TGTGCCAGCTCACCACTCTTGGGACAGGGAGGGAACGAGCAGTACTTC.

V is TRBV30 and J is TRBJ1-5; 9 nucleotides line up with TRBD1. The CDR3 runs 15 residues. The J segment lost 4 bases and the V segment lost 0 bases, leaving 4 bases of the junction unmatched. Germline V gives CDR1 GTSNPN, CDR2 SVGIG (reference sequence). CDR3 in amino acids: CAWSVPGQGNQPQHF. The CDR3 DNA is TGTGCCTGGAGTGTACCCGGACAGGGGAATCAGCCCCAGCATTTT.

V is TRBV2 and J is TRBJ1-2, with TRBD1 identical over 8 bases. The germline V gene encodes CDR1 SNHLY and CDR2 FYNNEI. CDR3 length: 16 amino acids. V dropped 3 bases and J dropped 5; count of bases not matched to a gene: 11. CDR3 DNA sequence: TGTGCCAGCAGTGATTGGAGACAGGGGTTACGGTATGGCTACACCTTC. Its translation: CASSDWRQGLRYGYTF.

CDR3 nucleotides: TGCGCCAGCAGCCAAGACCTGACTAGCGGGGGATACAATGAGCAGTTCTTC. Translating gives CASSQDLTSGGYNEQFF. The chain recombines TRBV4-3 with TRBJ2-1; 12 nucleotides line up with TRBD2. The germline CDR1 and CDR2 sequences are LGHNA and YSLEER. CDR3 size: 17 residues. Trimming took 0 bases from V and 4 from J; bases not matched to a gene: 4.

The CDR3 coding sequence is TGCGCCAGCAGCCCCTCCCCTAGCTCCAATGAGCAGTTCTTC. Encoded protein: CASSPSPSSNEQFF. The V and J genes are TRBV4-3 and TRBJ2-1; the D gene is possibly TRBD2 (5 bases). Germline V gives CDR1 LGHNA, CDR2 YSLEER. This CDR3 region has 14 residues. The ends were cut back, 4 bases at V and 6 bases at J, with 13 bases in the middle.

This clone was counted between two and nine times. CDR3 sequence: CASSLVGDSRLFF. In DNA, the CDR3 is TGTGCCAGCAGCTTAGTTGGAGACTCTCGGCTGTTTTTT. The chain combines TRBV7-9 with TRBJ2-2; D is undetermined. Trimming cost V 1 base and J 13 bases, with 13 bases left between them. CDR3 size: 13 residues. The germline V gene has CDR1 SEHNR and CDR2 FQNEAQ (reference sequence).

V usage is TRBV30 and J usage is TRBJ2-1; no definite D call. Trimming removed 0 bases at V and 5 bases at J, with 11 bases between. Germline V lookup: CDR1 GTSNPN, CDR2 SVGIG (reference sequence). This CDR3 has 14 amino acids. Written as DNA, the CDR3 is TGTGCCTGGAGTGTACTAAACGGTCACAATGAGCAGTTCTTC. As protein: CAWSVLNGHNEQFF.

For the CDR3, the DNA is TGTGCCTACAGGGGTGGCAATTCACCCCTCCACTTT. Amino acids: CAYRGGNSPLHF. This chain joins TRBV30 and TRBJ1-6; 7 bases are shared with TRBD1. Germline V CDR1 and CDR2: GTSNPN, SVGIG (reference sequence). V lost 7 bases and J lost 7; bases outside the gene matches: 4. This CDR3 region has 12 residues.

The chain carries TRBV12-5 and TRBJ1-1; D gene unclear. The ends were cut back, 3 bases at V and 1 base at J, with 6 bases in the middle. CDR3 length: 13 amino acids. Germline V lookup: CDR1 LGHNT, CDR2 FRNRAP. CDR3 nucleotide sequence: TGTGCTAGTGGTTTCGTCGGGAACACTGAAGCTTTCTTT. Translation: CASGFVGNTEAFF.

The rearrangement joins TRBV4-3 to TRBJ1-2, with D possibly matching TRBD1 (5 bases). CDR3 length equals 15 residues. The germline V gene has CDR1 LGHNA and CDR2 YSLEER. Trimming removed 1 base at V and 4 bases at J, with 13 bases between. The CDR3 nucleotides read TGCGCCAGCAGCCAAGCTACGGGGGGGGGCTATGGCTACACCTTC. It yields the protein CASSQATGGGYGYTF.

The chain is built from TRBV24-1 and TRBJ1-5; TRBD1 might be the D (5 bases). The V end lost 7 bases, the J end lost 1 base, and 10 bases lay between the germline ends. The CDR3 spans 14 residues. Germline V gene sequence: CDR1 KGHDR, CDR2 SFDVKD. The CDR3 region is CATSFGGSNQPQHF. The CDR3 region has the DNA TGTGCCACCAGCTTCGGGGGGAGCAATCAGCCCCAGCATTTT.

The chain recombines TRBV28 with TRBJ1-2, with 11 bases matching TRBD1. V was clipped by 9 bases and J by 5 bases; unmatched bases: 14. The CDR3 length is 16 residues. Germline lookup yields CDR1 MDHEN and CDR2 SYDVKM. Here the CDR3 DNA reads TGTGCCAGTCGAACCGCGACGGGACAGGGGGGATATGGCTACACCTTC. Encoded protein: CASRTATGQGGYGYTF.

The count of this clone is one. The V call is TRBV5-8, the J call TRBJ1-6; D is possibly TRBD1 (5 bases). The CDR3 is 15 amino acids. Germline CDR1 SGHTS, CDR2 YDEGEE. V gave up 0 bases and J gave up 9 bases, with 13 bases separating them. CDR3 nucleotide sequence: TGTGCCAGCAGCTTGGTAGGGCAGGGAATTTCACCCCTCCACTTT. Translating gives CASSLVGQGISPLHF.

This sequence joins TRBV12-3 or TRBV12-4 and TRBJ2-5, with TRBD1 matching over 8 bases. Unmatched junction bases numbered 2, after V lost 5 bases and J lost 3 bases. CDR3 size: 13 residues. CDR3 residues: CASSLGQEETQYF. CDR3 sequence (DNA): TGTGCCAGCAGTCTGGGACAGGAAGAGACCCAGTACTTC.

Worth noting for this clone: At one of its ends the junction is not consistent with the germline gene, which may arise from a read error. The chain is built from TRBV5-4 and TRBJ2-3; 11 nucleotides line up with TRBD2. Germline V gene lookup returns CDR1 SGHNT and CDR2 YYREEE (reference sequence). The CDR3 is 15 amino acids. In DNA, the CDR3 is TGTGCCAGCAGAAAGTGGACTAGCGGGCCCGATATGCAGTATTTT. Translated, it gives CASRKWTSGPDMQYF.

This clone was found a few times. V gene TRBV20-1 combines with J gene TRBJ1-5, with TRBD1 matching 10 bases. This CDR3 has 14 residues. Per germline, CDR1 DFQATT and CDR2 SNEGSKA (reference sequence). The J segment lost 11 bases and the V segment lost 3 bases, leaving 10 bases of the junction unmatched. Here the CDR3 reads CSASRGQGGLAQHF. Written as DNA, the CDR3 is TGCAGTGCTAGTCGTGGACAGGGGGGGCTTGCCCAGCATTTT.

This clone was found many times. V gene TRBV18 combines with J gene TRBJ1-5; D remains ambiguous. Trimming stripped 3 bases from V and 6 bases from J, with 9 bases between. Germline loops: CDR1 KGHSH, CDR2 LQKENI. This CDR3 has 13 residues. The CDR3 region is CASSPTGPQPQHF. In DNA form, the CDR3 reads TGTGCCAGCTCACCTACGGGTCCTCAGCCCCAGCATTTT.

This clone was counted a single time. The chain uses TRBV6-5 and TRBJ1-3; 8 bases line up with TRBD1. The V segment lost 4 bases and the J segment 0 bases; nucleotides outside the gene matches: 5. CDR3 length: 16 residues. CDR1 and CDR2 (germline): MNHEY, SVGAGI. The CDR3 DNA reads TGTGCCAGCAGTTCGCCGGGACAGGCCTCTGGAAACACCATATATTTT. Protein product: CASSSPGQASGNTIYF.

The chain carries TRBV5-4 and TRBJ2-7, with 9 bases identical to TRBD1. Germline V gene lookup returns CDR1 SGHNT and CDR2 YYREEE (reference sequence). The V segment lost 4 bases and the J segment 4 bases; nucleotides outside the gene matches: 9. CDR3 size: 15 residues. CDR3 DNA: TGTGCCAGCAGCGTTCCGGGACAGGGTTTGTACGAGCAGTACTTC. As protein: CASSVPGQGLYEQYF.

This chain links TRBV2 with TRBJ1-5; 10 bases align to TRBD1. The germline V gene has CDR1 SNHLY and CDR2 FYNNEI. This CDR3 spans 15 amino acids. V gave up 1 base and J gave up 7 bases; unmatched junction bases: 4. CDR3 amino acids: CASSEEGQGWQPQHF. As DNA, the CDR3 is TGTGCCAGCAGTGAAGAGGGACAGGGGTGGCAGCCCCAGCATTTT.

This clone showed up just a few times. Written as DNA, the CDR3 is TGTGCCAGCAGCCAAGACCCCGGGAATAACGGTGTCTCTGGCTACACCTTC. Translating gives CASSQDPGNNGVSGYTF. The chain is built from TRBV14 and TRBJ1-2, with unresolved D. Trimming cost V 0 bases and J 7 bases, with 21 bases left between them. CDR3 size: 17 residues. Germline V lookup: CDR1 SGHDN, CDR2 FVKESK.

This chain links TRBV2 with TRBJ2-2, with D uncertain. Germline CDR1 reads SNHLY; CDR2 reads FYNNEI. The CDR3 consists of 14 residues. V lost 4 bases and J 4 bases, leaving 10 bases between the germline ends. DNA for the CDR3: TGTGCCAGCAGTGGTTCAGATTTCACCGGGGAGCTGTTTTTT. It translates to CASSGSDFTGELFF.

This chain uses TRBV5-5 with TRBJ2-2, with 9 bases identical to TRBD2. CDR1 is SGHKS and CDR2 is YYEKEE in the germline V gene (reference sequence). This CDR3 has 15 residues. V gave up 2 bases and J gave up 1 base; unmatched junction bases: 0. CDR3 nucleotides: TGTGCCAGCAGCTTTAGCGGGGGGAACACCGGGGAGCTGTTTTTT. Translation: CASSFSGGNTGELFF.

This chain joins TRBV4-1 and TRBJ2-1; no clear D. The CDR3 contains 14 residues. Germline values: CDR1 MGHRA, CDR2 YSYEKL. With 1 base removed from V and 4 bases from J, the gap between germline ends came to 8 bases. CDR3 amino acids: CASSQGGSYNEQFF. DNA of the CDR3: TGCGCCAGCAGCCAAGGAGGATCGTACAATGAGCAGTTCTTC.